This T cell receptor (beta chain) was observed in a study of T-cell memory formation after mild COVID-19 (dated by TCRdb to the early 2020s). For the study in its entirety: Most TCR sequence clusters were specific to one of the two donors. In a couple of donors, T-cell clones that expanded and contracted after mild COVID-19 were tracked by sequencing TCRalpha and TCRbeta repertoires over time. Two young, previously healthy adult volunteers, one female and one male, were included in the cohort.

The sequencing machine was an Illumina NovaSeq 6000. cDNA libraries for TCRalpha and TCRbeta were prepared by 5'RACE using constant-segment primers, with sample barcodes and unique molecular identifiers added. Trizol reagent was used to extract RNA from every sample. Library amplification was performed in two PCR steps, and a second sample barcode and Illumina TruSeq adapters were introduced in the second step. Sequencing of the libraries was done on an Illumina NovaSeq, producing 2 x 150 bp paired-end reads. Under the source paper's analysis protocol: With migec v1.2.7, reads were demultiplexed and then collapsed into UMI-guided consensus sequences. With mixcr v2.1.11, UMI consensuses were aligned to TRA and TRB V and J templates and assembled into clonotypes. A clonotype was counted as expanded or contracted only when both edgeR and NoisET called the clonotype significant, with the noise models trained on biological replicates. For edgeR calls, the thresholds were a false discovery rate-adjusted p below 0.01 and a log2 fold-change of 1. As an exploratory analysis of dynamics, max-normalized trajectories of the 1000 most abundant clonotypes were examined with PCA combined with hierarchical clustering. Separately sequenced CD4+ and CD8+ repertoires were used to assign the CD4 or CD8 phenotype of responding clones. TCRdb reanalyzed the raw reads on its own, using fastp at Q25 for trimming and MiXCR for clone calling, and kept in-frame beta chains. Identical CDR3 protein sequences are pooled into one entry, listed with their most common genes and DNA. TCRdb's processing, not the authors', yielded these V and J calls. A total of roughly 250,000 distinct CDR3 sequences appear in this sample, approximately 16% of them only once. The top ten hold around 20% of the sample.

This clonotype was counted at least ten times. The antigen it recognizes is unknown. Within one base of it there is no much larger clone, and no base qualities were kept. The full study reports these points: The detection of some responding clones in pre-infection memory suggests that pre-existing cross-reactive memory T cells joined the SARS-CoV-2 response. Clones that contracted from day 15 to 85 showed balanced CD4/CD8 phenotypes, whereas a second wave of clones that expanded from day 15 to 37 leaned towards CD4+. Contracting CD4+ clones turned up mainly in the CM and EM memory subsets, whereas EMRA was where CD8+ clones were enriched. The study covered only two mild cases, and larger cohorts including severe cases with pre-infection samples were considered necessary. SARS-CoV-2 specificity of the second-wave clones peaking on day 37 was not confirmed.

From cysteine to phenylalanine, the CDR3 is 13 amino acids long. Only the CDR3 DNA stays, 39 bases, in frame from base 1. Trimming removed 5 bases from V and 6 bases from J; the gene matches leave 1 base unexplained. In the germline V gene (reference sequence), CDR1 corresponds to SEHNR and CDR2 to FQNEAQ. Ficoll-Paque density gradient centrifugation was used to isolate PBMCs. This receptor chain uses TRBV7-9 and TRBJ2-2; 9 middle bases align to TRBD1. This clonotype originated in a man aged 18 to 30 who had mild COVID-19 (a few samples of this study predate the infection). The sample titles of this study are shuffled in the database, so cell type and time point are left out; the donor was told from shared clones. Specimen: PBMCs or a T cell subset sorted from them (not recorded which). The CDR3 is CASSRTGAGELFF. At the DNA level, the sequence is TGTGCCAGCAGCAGGACAGGGGCCGGGGAGCTGTTTTTT.